This T cell receptor beta chain was sequenced for a study of OX40 agonist ivuxolimab in advanced cancers. Study-level information: Patients undergoing dose escalation presented with hepatocellular carcinoma, melanoma, renal cell or head and neck cancer. Averaging roughly 60 years in age, with a range of roughly 20 to 90, the cohort was 65% to 90% male.

This CDR3 region has 13 residues. Germline V gene lookup returns CDR1 MNHEY and CDR2 SVGAGI. V was shortened by 2 bases and J by 6 bases, with 10 bases between the two germline ends. The table came from immunoSEQ multiplex PCR; TCRdb's copy has only in-frame clones and leaves some out. The sample yields around 100,000 clones, 90% seen once. The clonotype comes from an adult with an advanced solid tumor such as melanoma, head and neck, liver or kidney cancer. Here the sequenced sample was CD4+ or CD8+ T cells sorted from blood, taken in a trial of the OX40 agonist ivuxolimab. The chain is built from TRBV6-5 and TRBJ1-1; tentatively, D is TRBD1 (5 bases). CDR3 sequence reads: CASSYRGRAEAFF. DNA of the CDR3: TGTGCCAGCAGTTACCGGGGGAGGGCTGAAGCTTTCTTT.